Listed here are 5 T cell receptor beta chains from one sample, sequenced in a study of T-cell reconstitution after alpha-beta-depleted transplantation in children. As it was prepared, the TCRbeta library received unique molecular identifiers. Using its own MiXCR run on the PCR reads, TCRdb lists one record per CDR3 protein. The table has thousands of distinct CDR3 sequences, just under 20% seen once. The specimen comprised PBMCs, mostly from graft donor cells, sampled 180 days after TCRalphabeta/CD19-depleted stem cell transplant. All receptors come from a male patient aged 2-10 years who had a stem cell transplant for acute lymphoblastic leukemia, so the T cells may come from the graft donor.

This clonotype has a handful of counts. The CDR3 nucleotides read TGTGCCAGCAGCTTAGGTCGGGACAGGGGGTCGAGGGGCTACACCTTC. It specifies CASSLGRDRGSRGYTF. The chain uses TRBV7-9 and TRBJ1-2; 11 bases match TRBD1. CDR1 SEHNR and CDR2 FQNEAQ come from the germline V gene (reference sequence). Unmatched junction bases numbered 9, after V lost 1 base and J lost 8 bases. The CDR3 is made up of 16 amino acids.

This clonotype was recorded at least ten times. The chain couples TRBV2 to TRBJ2-1; 8 nucleotides match TRBD1. The CDR3 extends over 14 amino acids. CDR1 is SNHLY and CDR2 is FYNNEI in the germline V gene. V was pared by 0 bases and J by 6 bases, with 1 base of the junction left unmatched. CDR3: CASSEATGGNEQFF. The CDR3 nucleotides read TGTGCCAGCAGTGAAGCCACAGGGGGCAATGAGCAGTTCTTC.

This chain links TRBV5-1 with TRBJ2-2; D possibly matches TRBD1 or TRBD2 (5 bases each). The CDR3 contains 16 residues. V lost 4 bases to trimming and J lost 6 bases, with 19 bases between them. Per the germline V gene, CDR1 is SGHRS and CDR2 is YFSETQ. CDR3 nucleotide sequence: TGCGCCAGCAGCCGGTCGGGGACGGTGGACGCCGGGGAGCTGTTTTTT. It translates to CASSRSGTVDAGELFF.

This clonotype was counted ten times or more. The V call is TRBV7-4, the J call TRBJ2-5; D is possibly TRBD1 (5 bases). Germline CDR1 is SGHVT and CDR2 is SQSDAQ. Trimming removed 4 bases from V and 5 bases from J, with 14 bases in between. The CDR3 totals 14 residues. CDR3 protein: CASSSDSVGETQYF. The CDR3 DNA follows: TGTGCCAGCAGCTCCGACAGTGTAGGGGAGACCCAGTACTTC.

This clonotype was detected only a few times. The chain joins TRBV10-2 to TRBJ1-2; D is perhaps TRBD1 (5 bases). V was clipped by 5 bases and J by 2 bases, with 6 bases between them. The CDR3 loop spans 12 amino acids. The germline V gene encodes CDR1 WSHSY and CDR2 SAAADI. CDR3 loop: CASSRDNYGYTF. The CDR3 DNA reads TGCGCCAGCAGTCGGGACAACTATGGCTACACCTTC.